The entry that follows covers one T cell receptor beta chain sequence. What it binds is not known. Trimming cost V 1 base and J 6 bases, with 9 bases left between them. The CDR3 spans 13 residues. The germline CDR1 and CDR2 sequences are SGHKS and YYEKEE (reference sequence). This sample is drawn from a study of cytomegalovirus exposure and HLA in healthy donors. General study points: Analysis performed later showed TCR beta chains linked to HLA being more clonally expanded than equally common others. In an earlier analysis, most TCR beta V segments were productive about 87% or about 30% of the time. The study put 150 or so TCR beta chains on its list as cytomegalovirus-associated.

PCR employed 60 Vbeta and 13 Jbeta primers. Sequenced by immunoSEQ multiplex PCR; TCRdb stores in-frame clones only, minus some. The repertoire holds approximately 170,000 clones, with 60% to 85% as singletons. The donors were healthy bone marrow donors. This receptor was taken from a female donor in good health and CMV-seronegative. The rearrangement uses TRBV5-5 and TRBJ2-3; tentative D call: TRBD2 (5 bases). The sample comprised PBMCs. The chain's CDR3 is CASSLNRGDTQYF. The CDR3 DNA reads TGTGCCAGCAGCTTGAACAGAGGGGATACGCAGTATTTT.